These 7 T cell receptor beta chains were all obtained from the same sample, sequenced in a study of glioma-infiltrating T cells. TCR alpha and beta CDR3 regions were amplified from RNA using iRepertoire nested multiplex PCR. Via MiXCR, TCRdb re-called the multiplex PCR reads, giving one row per CDR3 protein. The table shows about 130,000 distinct CDR3 sequences, with roughly 20% occurring only once. What was sequenced was glioma tissue, nonneoplastic brain tissue, or PBMCs (not recorded which). Receptor source: a human donor with low-grade glioma or glioblastoma, undergoing nonglioma brain surgery, or in good health (not recorded which).

This clonotype was recorded only once. A much larger clone differs from this one at a single base, so this may be a read error. The chain recombines TRBV6-4 with TRBJ2-1, with TRBD1 matching 9 bases. Germline V CDR1 and CDR2: MRHNA, SNTAGT. This CDR3 comprises 16 residues. CDR3: CANSENPGQGDNEQFF. The CDR3 DNA reads TGTGCCAACAGTGAAAACCCGGGACAGGGAGACAATGAGCAGTTCTTC.

The table lists this clonotype with many counts. The CDR3 protein is CASSLIGPNTEAFF. The CDR3 nucleotides read TGTGCCAGCAGCTTAATTGGACCTAATACTGAAGCTTTCTTT. This chain uses TRBV7-3 with TRBJ1-1; D remains unclear. Germline loops: CDR1 SGHTA, CDR2 FQGTGA. CDR3 length: 14 amino acids. Trimming shortened V by 1 base and J by 5 bases, and 11 bases separated the two germline ends. Drawing the rest from reference TRBV7-3 and TRBJ1-1, the complete variable domain is GAGVSQTPSNKVTEKGKYVELRCDPISGHTALYWYRQSLGQGPEFLIYFQGTGAADDSGLPNDRFFAVRPEGSVSTLKIQRTERGDSAVYLCASSLIGPNTEAFFGQGTRLTVV.

Turning to this clonotype: This may stem from a read error, because a much larger clone lies one nucleotide away. The V and J genes are TRBV12-3 or TRBV12-4 and TRBJ2-1; D is possibly TRBD2 (5 bases). V was trimmed by 8 bases and J by 4 bases, leaving 36 bases between them. This CDR3 is 21 amino acids long. Written as DNA, the CDR3 is TGTGCCAGCCGTGCCAGCAGTTTTTCTATGTTGGCGGGTGTAAATTACAATGAGCAGTTCTTC. It yields the protein CASRASSFSMLAGVNYNEQFF.

This clonotype occurred many times. The V call is TRBV2, the J call TRBJ2-3; D is unclear. CDR1 is SNHLY, CDR2 FYNNEI, per germline. The CDR3 loop spans 14 amino acids. V lost 6 bases and J 1 base, leaving 11 bases between the germline ends. For the CDR3, the DNA is TGTGCCAGCAGACGCGACACCCGCACAGATACGCAGTATTTT. This codes for CASRRDTRTDTQYF.

In its sample, this clonotype was seen many times. This chain connects TRBV25-1 to TRBJ1-2; 8 bases agree with TRBD1. V was pared by 5 bases and J by 8 bases, with 7 bases of the junction left unmatched. CDR3 length equals 13 residues. CDR1 and CDR2 (germline): MGHDK, SYGVNS. The CDR3 loop is CASSSQGGRGYTF. For the CDR3, the DNA is TGTGCCAGCAGTTCACAGGGGGGTAGGGGCTACACCTTC.

This clonotype was picked up many times. The rearrangement links TRBV7-8 to TRBJ1-1, with D possibly matching TRBD1 (5 bases). This CDR3 is 15 amino acids long. The V end lost 5 bases, the J end lost 1 base, and 14 bases lay between the germline ends. The germline V gene has CDR1 SGHVS and CDR2 FQNEAQ. Here the CDR3 DNA reads TGTGCCAGCAGCCCGGCGGGGCAGGGGAACACTGAAGCTTTCTTT. Translating gives CASSPAGQGNTEAFF. Together with reference TRBV7-8 and TRBJ1-1, the CDR3 gives the full variable domain: GAGVSQSPRYKVAKRGQDVALRCDPISGHVSLFWYQQALGQGPEFLTYFQNEAQLDKSGLPSDRFFAERPEGSVSTLKIQRTQQEDSAVYLCASSPAGQGNTEAFFGQGTRLTVV.

This clonotype was picked up a small number of times. The chain combines TRBV5-1 with TRBJ2-5, with D uncertain. This CDR3 is built from 12 residues. The germline V gene encodes CDR1 SGHRS and CDR2 YFSETQ. Deletions cut 4 bases from V and 1 base from J, with 5 bases between. CDR3 protein: CASSGSQETQYF. The CDR3, as DNA: TGCGCCAGCAGCGGATCCCAAGAGACCCAGTACTTC.